These 10 T cell receptor beta chains came from one sample sequenced in a study of T cell responses to AZD1222 COVID-19 vaccine. Some clones are missing from TCRdb's copy, which holds only in-frame ones; the method was immunoSEQ multiplex PCR. The table lists more than 150,000 clones, about 89% of them singletons. Specimen: peripheral blood, collected 28 days after the second AZD1222 dose. These receptors all come from an adult who received the AZD1222 COVID-19 vaccine.

This clone was seen once. V gene TRBV24-1 combines with J gene TRBJ2-1; weak D call: TRBD2 (6 bases). Germline loops: CDR1 KGHDR, CDR2 SFDVKD. Deletions cut 9 bases from V and 4 bases from J, with 15 bases between. The CDR3 has 14 amino acids. CDR3 sequence: CATGDGRGYNEQFF. CDR3 nucleotides: TGTGCCACCGGGGACGGGAGAGGTTACAATGAGCAGTTCTTC.

The V and J genes are TRBV25-1 and TRBJ2-1; D gene ambiguous. The CDR3 totals 15 residues. Germline CDR1 MGHDK, CDR2 SYGVNS. The ends were cut back, 1 base at V and 4 bases at J, with 11 bases in the middle. The CDR3 region is CASSESYDLYNEQFF. The CDR3 DNA sequence: TGTGCCAGCAGTGAATCCTACGACTTGTACAATGAGCAGTTCTTC.

V gene TRBV18 combines with J gene TRBJ1-1; D gene unclear. Between the trimmed V and J ends, which lost 3 bases and 0 bases, there was a span of 14 bases. The germline V gene encodes CDR1 KGHSH and CDR2 LQKENI. The CDR3 consists of 16 residues. The CDR3 nucleotides read TGTGCCAGCTCACCCCCGGGTCTCCCCGTGAACACTGAAGCTTTCTTT. Translating it yields CASSPPGLPVNTEAFF.

The V and J genes are TRBV25-1 and TRBJ1-1; possibly TRBD1 for D (5 bases). Germline loops: CDR1 MGHDK, CDR2 SYGVNS. Trimming removed 2 bases from V and 6 bases from J, with 10 bases in between. This CDR3 region has 13 residues. For the CDR3, the DNA is TGTGCCAGCAGTGAAGCAGGGTCCGCTGAAGCTTTCTTT. Translated, it gives CASSEAGSAEAFF.

The rearrangement uses TRBV3-1 (or the pseudogene TRBV3-2) and TRBJ2-3; TRBD2 might be the D (5 bases). V dropped 2 bases and J dropped 5 bases, with 20 bases sitting between them. In germline, CDR1 is LGHDT, CDR2 YNNKEL (reference sequence). The CDR3 extends over 17 amino acids. The CDR3 loop reads CASSQSAWAGQGDTQYF. The CDR3 nucleotides are TGTGCCAGCAGCCAATCCGCGTGGGCGGGTCAAGGAGATACGCAGTATTTT.

The rearrangement joins TRBV19 to TRBJ1-5; D remains ambiguous. The CDR3 sequence is 14 residues long. The V gene lost 3 bases and the J gene lost 3 bases, with 9 bases spanning the gap. In germline, CDR1 is LNHDA, CDR2 SQIVND (reference sequence). The CDR3 loop is CASSMAENNQPQHF. CDR3 DNA: TGTGCCAGTAGTATGGCGGAGAACAATCAGCCCCAGCATTTT.

In nucleotides, the CDR3 is TGTGCCAGCTCCCGCCAAGGGGGTAACACTGAAGCTTTCTTT. Encoded protein: CASSRQGGNTEAFF. V is TRBV18 and J is TRBJ1-1; TRBD1 is a possible D gene (6 bases). The germline gives CDR1 KGHSH, CDR2 LQKENI. The V gene lost 6 bases and the J gene lost 2 bases, with 13 bases spanning the gap. CDR3 length: 14 residues.

The chain is built from TRBV19 and TRBJ1-1, with TRBD1 as a possible D gene (6 bases). Germline V gives CDR1 LNHDA, CDR2 SQIVND (reference sequence). The CDR3 consists of 18 residues. V was cut by 3 bases and J by 1 base, with 21 bases left in between. The CDR3 DNA reads TGTGCCAGTAGTATGCGAGCAGGGGCCGGACCCTCGAACACTGAAGCTTTCTTT. Residues: CASSMRAGAGPSNTEAFF.

V usage is TRBV28 and J usage is TRBJ2-1, with TRBD1 matching over 11 bases. The germline V gene encodes CDR1 MDHEN and CDR2 SYDVKM. The CDR3 spans 15 residues. J was trimmed by 6 bases and V by 6 bases; bases with no gene match: 7. The CDR3: CASSRDRGFVNEQFF. The DNA of the CDR3 is TGTGCCAGCAGCCGGGACAGGGGGTTTGTCAATGAGCAGTTCTTC.

This chain connects TRBV2 to TRBJ2-1; TRBD2 matches 8 bases. Per germline, CDR1 SNHLY and CDR2 FYNNEI. After removal of 7 bases from V and 7 bases from J, the junction contained 12 bases not matched to a gene. The CDR3 has 15 amino acids. CDR3 nucleotides: TGTGCCAGCAAATGGAGAGCGGGAGCGTTGAATGAGCAGTTCTTC. This encodes CASKWRAGALNEQFF.